This T cell receptor beta chain was observed in a study of cytomegalovirus exposure and HLA in healthy donors. General observations from the study: HLA alleles showed associations with 16,951 TCR beta sequences in a later analysis, at a 0.05 false discovery rate. A later analysis found common viral pathogens apparently linked to several of the most significant clusters.

Primers included in the PCR were 60 Vbeta and 13 Jbeta primers. Clones were sequenced by immunoSEQ multiplex PCR, and TCRdb holds only the in-frame ones, with some missing. Here the sample spans 150,000 to 200,000 clones, roughly 80% being singletons. Looked up from germline, CDR1 is MNHEY and CDR2 is SMNVEV (reference sequence). V shed 6 bases, J shed 8 bases, and the junction held 10 bases outside the gene matches. The CDR3 is 14 amino acids. About this clone itself: Its antigen is unidentified.

The sample was PBMCs. V gene TRBV27 combines with J gene TRBJ2-3, with 8 bases that match TRBD2. This sequence was found in a woman aged 50 to 60 in good health and CMV-seronegative. CDR3 loop: CASSRTSGQGTQYF. The CDR3 DNA is TGTGCCAGCAGCCGTACTAGCGGTCAAGGTACGCAGTATTTT.